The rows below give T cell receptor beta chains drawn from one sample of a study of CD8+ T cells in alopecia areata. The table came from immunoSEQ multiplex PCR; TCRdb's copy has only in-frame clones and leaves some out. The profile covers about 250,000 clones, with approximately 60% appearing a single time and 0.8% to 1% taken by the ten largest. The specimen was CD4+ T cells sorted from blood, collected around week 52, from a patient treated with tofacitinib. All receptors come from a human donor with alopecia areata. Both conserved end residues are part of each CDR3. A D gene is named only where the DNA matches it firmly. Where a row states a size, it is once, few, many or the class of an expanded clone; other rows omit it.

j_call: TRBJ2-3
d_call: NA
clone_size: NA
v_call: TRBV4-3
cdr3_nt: TGCGCCAGCAGCTCTACGGGGGCGGGGCCGCGAGATACGCAGTATTTT
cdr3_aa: CASSSTGAGPRDTQYF

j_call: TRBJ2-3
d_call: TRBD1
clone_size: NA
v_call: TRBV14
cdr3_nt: TGTGCCAGCAGCCAAGATCAGAGGGGGCTACGGAGAGATACGCAGTATTTT
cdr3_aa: CASSQDQRGLRRDTQYF

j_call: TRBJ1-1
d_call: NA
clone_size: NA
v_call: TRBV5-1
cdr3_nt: TGCGCCAGCAGCTTGATGGGTATGCGCACTGAAGCTTTCTTT
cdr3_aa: CASSLMGMRTEAFF

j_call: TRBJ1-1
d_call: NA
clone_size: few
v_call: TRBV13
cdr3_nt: TGTGCCAGCAGCTTAGGGATGGGGTCTCGAGGAGCTTTCTTT
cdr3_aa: CASSLGMGSRGAFF

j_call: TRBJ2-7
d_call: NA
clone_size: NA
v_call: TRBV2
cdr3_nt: TGTGCCAGCACAGGGTTGAGGACTTACGAGCAGTACTTC
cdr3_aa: CASTGLRTYEQYF

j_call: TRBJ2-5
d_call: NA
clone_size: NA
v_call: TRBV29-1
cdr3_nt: TGCAGCGTTGAAGTTAGTTTGCGTGAGACCCAGTACTTC
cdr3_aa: CSVEVSLRETQYF

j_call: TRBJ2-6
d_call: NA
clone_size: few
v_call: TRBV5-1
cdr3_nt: TGCGCCAGCAGCTTGAAGGACGTCCTGACTTTC
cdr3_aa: CASSLKDVLTF

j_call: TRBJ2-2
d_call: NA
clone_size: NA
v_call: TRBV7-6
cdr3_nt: TGTGCCAGCAGCCAACGGCACATCGTCGGCACCGGGGAGCTGTTTTTT
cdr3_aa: CASSQRHIVGTGELFF

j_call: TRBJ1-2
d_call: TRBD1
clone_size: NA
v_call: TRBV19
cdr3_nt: TGTGCCTCATACGTCGGGACAGGGTATGGCTACACCTTC
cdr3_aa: CASYVGTGYGYTF

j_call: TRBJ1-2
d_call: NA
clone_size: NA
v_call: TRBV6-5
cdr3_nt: TGTGCCAGCAGCCCACAGGGCCTCTATGGCTACACCTTC
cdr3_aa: CASSPQGLYGYTF

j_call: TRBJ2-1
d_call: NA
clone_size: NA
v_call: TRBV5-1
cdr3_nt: TGCGCCAGCAGCCAACAGGGAGGAGACGGCAATGAGCAGTTCTTC
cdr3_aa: CASSQQGGDGNEQFF

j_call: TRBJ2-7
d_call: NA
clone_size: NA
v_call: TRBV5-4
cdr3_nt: TGTGCCAGCAGCCTGGGGCCCTACTACGAGCAGTACTTC
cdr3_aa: CASSLGPYYEQYF

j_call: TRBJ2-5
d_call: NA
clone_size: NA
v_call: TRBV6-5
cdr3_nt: TGTGCCAGCAGTTCCGAATCCTGGACCCAGTACTTC
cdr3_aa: CASSSESWTQYF

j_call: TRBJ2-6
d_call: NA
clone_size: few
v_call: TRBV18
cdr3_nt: TGTGCCAGCTCACCCAATCTCGGCTATGGGGCCAACGTCCTGACTTTC
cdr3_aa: CASSPNLGYGANVLTF

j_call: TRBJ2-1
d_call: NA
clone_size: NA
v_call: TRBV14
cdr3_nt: TGTGCCAGCAGCCCGGACAGCATTTACAATGAGCAGTTCTTC
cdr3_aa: CASSPDSIYNEQFF

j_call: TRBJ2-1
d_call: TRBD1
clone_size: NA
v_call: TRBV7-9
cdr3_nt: TGTGCCAGCAGCTTAACGACAGGGGTGGCCCCCAATGAGCAGTTCTTC
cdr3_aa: CASSLTTGVAPNEQFF

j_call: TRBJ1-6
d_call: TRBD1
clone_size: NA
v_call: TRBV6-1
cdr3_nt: TGTGCCAGCATACGGGACAGCAATTCACCCCTCCACTTT
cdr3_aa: CASIRDSNSPLHF

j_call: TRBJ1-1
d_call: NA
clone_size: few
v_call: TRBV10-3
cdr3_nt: TGTGCCATCAGTGAAGCGAAGGGCAGGAGCACCACTGAAGCTTTCTTT
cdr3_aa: CAISEAKGRSTTEAFF

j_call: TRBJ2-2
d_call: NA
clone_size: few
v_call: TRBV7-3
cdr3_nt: TGTGCCAGCAGCTCCAATCCTGCGAACACCGGGGAGCTGTTTTTT
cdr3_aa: CASSSNPANTGELFF

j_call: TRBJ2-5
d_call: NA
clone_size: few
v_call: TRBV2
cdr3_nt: TGTGCCAGCAGCCCCCGGGAGACCCAGTACTTC
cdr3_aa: CASSPRETQYF

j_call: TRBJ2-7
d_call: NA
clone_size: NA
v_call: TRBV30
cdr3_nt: TGTGCCTGGAGCCGGACACGCGGGCAGTACTTC
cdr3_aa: CAWSRTRGQYF

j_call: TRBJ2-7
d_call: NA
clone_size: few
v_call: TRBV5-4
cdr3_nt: TGTGCCAGCAGCTCTTCCTACGAGCAGTACTTC
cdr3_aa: CASSSSYEQYF

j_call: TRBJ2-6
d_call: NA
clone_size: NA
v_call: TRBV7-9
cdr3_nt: TGTGCCAGCAGCTTAAATACTCTTGGGGCCAACGTCCTGACTTTC
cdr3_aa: CASSLNTLGANVLTF

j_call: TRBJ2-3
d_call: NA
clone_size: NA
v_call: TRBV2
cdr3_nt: TGTGCCAGCAATCACGTTAGCACAGATACGCAGTATTTT
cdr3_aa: CASNHVSTDTQYF

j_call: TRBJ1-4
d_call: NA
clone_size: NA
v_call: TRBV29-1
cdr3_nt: TGCAGCGTTTATTCGGGGGCGGAGGCAACTAATGAAAAACTGTTTTTT
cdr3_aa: CSVYSGAEATNEKLFF

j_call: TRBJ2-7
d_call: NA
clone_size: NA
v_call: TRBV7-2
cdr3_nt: TGTGCCAGCAGCGTACAGGGCGGGCAGTACTTC
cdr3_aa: CASSVQGGQYF

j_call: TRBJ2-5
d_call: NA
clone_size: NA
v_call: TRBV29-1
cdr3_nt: TGCAGCGTTACGCACACGACCCAGTACTTC
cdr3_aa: CSVTHTTQYF